The 11 T cell receptor beta chains presented below share a single source sample, sequenced in a study of blood T cells in healthy people across ages. A J-beta primer mix and a sample-barcoded 5' primer were used in a second PCR of roughly 6 to 12 cycles. TCRdb used MiXCR to reprocess the 5' RACE reads, holding one entry per CDR3 protein. Found here are about 800,000 distinct CDR3 sequences, just under 25% of them singletons; the top ten hold 3% to 4%. The same specimen was also included in a second study, on T cells of mothers and their children.

The material sequenced was blood. These receptors were taken from a boy between 5 and 17 years old in good health.

This clonotype was detected a few times. The chain couples TRBV7-9 to TRBJ2-7; tentative D call: TRBD1 (6 bases). CDR3 length: 14 amino acids. Trimming took off 5 bases at V and 3 bases at J, with 14 bases between the two ends. CDR1 and CDR2 (germline): SEHNR, FQNEAQ (reference sequence). In nucleotides, the CDR3 is TGTGCCAGCAGCCCCGACAGGCCCGTCTACGAGCAGTACTTC. This codes for CASSPDRPVYEQYF.

The chain couples TRBV29-1 to TRBJ1-2; the D gene is possibly TRBD1 (5 bases). CDR1 is SQVTM and CDR2 is ANQGSEA in the germline V gene. V was shortened by 8 bases and J by 6 bases, with 16 bases between the two germline ends. The CDR3 consists of 12 residues. The CDR3 protein is CSTGGQGDGYTF. The DNA of the CDR3 is TGCAGCACCGGAGGCCAGGGAGATGGCTACACCTTC.

The chain couples TRBV28 to TRBJ2-6, with 8 nucleotides matching TRBD2. Germline V gene data show CDR1 as MDHEN and CDR2 as SYDVKM. CDR3 length: 17 residues. Trimming cost V 3 bases and J 4 bases; bases outside gene matches: 8. The CDR3 DNA sequence: TGTGCCAGCAGTTTGGGAGGACTAGCCTCCGGGGCCAACGTCCTGACTTTC. Protein: CASSLGGLASGANVLTF.

This clonotype was picked up a small number of times. The rearrangement uses TRBV6-5 and TRBJ1-6; TRBD1 aligns across 8 bases. The CDR3 runs 15 residues. CDR1 and CDR2 from the germline V gene are MNHEY and SVGAGI. V shed 5 bases, J shed 8 bases, and the junction held 8 bases outside the gene matches. The CDR3 DNA reads TGTGCCAGCAGTCCTCGGACAGGGAGGGATTCACCCCTCCACTTT. Protein: CASSPRTGRDSPLHF.

This clonotype was recorded at least ten times. V is TRBV7-9 and J is TRBJ2-3; D perhaps matches TRBD2 (6 bases). The CDR3 runs 12 residues. V lost 4 bases, J lost 4 bases, and 6 bases lay in between. CDR1 and CDR2 from the germline V gene are SEHNR and FQNEAQ (reference sequence). The CDR3 DNA reads TGTGCCAGCAGCTCGGGGGCAGATACGCAGTATTTT. This encodes CASSSGADTQYF.

This clonotype was counted a few times. V usage is TRBV7-9 and J usage is TRBJ1-2; D is perhaps TRBD1 (5 bases). This CDR3 region has 13 residues. Germline V gene data show CDR1 as SEHNR and CDR2 as FQNEAQ (reference sequence). V dropped 1 base and J dropped 7 bases, with 10 bases sitting between them. CDR3 loop: CASSLGWDFGYTF. The CDR3 nucleotides are TGTGCCAGCAGCTTAGGATGGGACTTTGGCTACACCTTC.

This clonotype was seen a handful of times. The V and J genes are TRBV7-9 and TRBJ1-5; D is undetermined. V lost 1 base and J 3 bases, leaving 7 bases between the germline ends. Germline loops: CDR1 SEHNR, CDR2 FQNEAQ (reference sequence). The CDR3 is made up of 14 amino acids. CDR3 DNA: TGTGCCAGCAGCTTAGACAGCGACAATCAGCCCCAGCATTTT. It codes for CASSLDSDNQPQHF. Full variable domain (remainder filled in from reference TRBV7-9 and TRBJ1-5): DTGVSQNPRHKITKRGQNVTFRCDPISEHNRLYWYRQTLGQGPEFLTYFQNEAQLEKSRLLSDRFSAERPKGSFSTLEIQRTEQGDSAMYLCASSLDSDNQPQHFGDGTRLSIL.

This sequence joins TRBV21-1 and TRBJ2-1; TRBD2, the D gene given by the table, was not confirmed from the DNA. TRBV21-1 is a pseudogene locus. The CDR3 sequence is 17 residues long. The CDR3 DNA sequence: TGTGCCAGCAGCAAAGAGGCTAGCGGAGTCGGGGCCAATGAGCAGTTCTTC. Its translation: CASSKEASGVGANEQFF.

This rearrangement joins TRBV20-1 to TRBJ2-1, with 9 nucleotides matching TRBD1. TRBJ2-7 matches the DNA end more closely, so the J call is doubtful. Germline CDR1 DFQATT, CDR2 SNEGSKA (reference sequence). CDR3 size: 15 residues. The CDR3 is CSARELGQGFYEQYF. In DNA form, the CDR3 reads TGCAGTGCTAGAGAGCTGGGACAGGGTTTTTACGAGCAGTACTTC.

This clonotype came up a few times. The rearrangement uses TRBV27 and TRBJ2-7, with D perhaps given as TRBD1 or TRBD2 (8 bases each). Germline CDR1 is MNHEY and CDR2 is SMNVEV (reference sequence). The germline V and J ends were trimmed by 3 bases and 5 bases, with 32 bases remaining between them. There are 20 residues in the CDR3. This CDR3 reads CASSFRRTGSNRAGVNEQYF. CDR3 DNA sequence: TGTGCCAGCAGTTTCCGCAGGACAGGGAGTAATCGAGCGGGAGTTAACGAGCAGTACTTC.

This clonotype was counted a few times. The V and J genes are TRBV20-1 and TRBJ2-5; 7 bases line up with TRBD2. The end of the DNA aligns better with TRBJ2-1, so the J call may be wrong. The germline V gene has CDR1 DFQATT and CDR2 SNEGSKA (reference sequence). This CDR3 comprises 15 residues. This CDR3 is CSARAGRGFGNEQFF. The CDR3 nucleotides are TGCAGTGCTAGAGCCGGGCGGGGGTTCGGCAATGAGCAGTTCTTC.